The source of this T cell receptor beta chain is a study of vaccination and CD4 T cells after COVID-19. The treatment denotes: roughly 10-day PBMC culture with coronavirus spike peptide pools or control peptides (ViraFEST assay). Each well received 2 million or so PBMCs, cultured with approximately 9 IU/ml IL-2 and 10 ug/ml peptide pools. The V and J ends lost 0 bases and 2 bases, in that order; junction bases with no gene match: 12. The CDR3 runs 19 residues. Germline CDR1 is LGHNA and CDR2 is YSLEER. Points on this clonotype: Its target is unknown.

Sequenced with the Oncomine TCR Beta short-read assay was DNA taken from cultured CD4+ T cells. Via MiXCR, TCRdb re-called the PCR reads, giving one row per CDR3 protein. The sample holds 10,000 to 15,000 distinct CDR3 sequences; around 48% are singletons and the top ten take 10% to 15%. The chain combines TRBV4-3 with TRBJ1-2; 10 bases map to TRBD1. The TCR sequence derives from a human donor who had recovered from COVID-19. Sequencing was done on a sample of CD4+ T cells from blood, cultured in vitro. CDR3 sequence: CASSQDLSGQGGRNYGYTF. The CDR3 bases are TGCGCCAGCAGCCAAGATCTATCTGGACAGGGGGGTAGGAACTATGGCTACACCTTC.